One TCR beta chain is described in this entry. Its antigen is unidentified. The data originate from a study of cytomegalovirus exposure and HLA in healthy donors. Notes on the study in general: A few of the chains that were CMV-associated were confirmed in vitro to be specific for CMV antigens. Cytomegalovirus association was assigned to 150 to 200 TCR beta chains.

Profiling relied on immunoSEQ multiplex PCR, and the TCRdb table lists in-frame clones only, not all of them. The data show some 190,000 clones, with 86% seen just once and 6% to 8% held by the top ten. The sequence was obtained from a man aged 30 to 45 in good health and CMV-seropositive. The sequencing sample was made of PBMCs.

The CDR3 loop reads CASRYTPRTSYEQYF. DNA of the CDR3: TGTGCCAGCAGATACACGCCAAGGACCTCCTACGAGCAGTACTTC. The chain carries TRBV6-1 and TRBJ2-7; no firm D call. Per the germline V gene, CDR1 is MNHNS and CDR2 is SASEGT. CDR3 length: 15 amino acids. Trimming took off 6 bases at V and 0 bases at J, with 15 bases between the two ends.